This TCR beta chain appears in the sequencing data of a study of cytomegalovirus exposure and HLA in healthy donors. Across the study: Tens of millions of unique TCRs, all from HLA-typed donors, were included in an early release of the data.

Note on this clone: Antigen specificity is unknown.

Study-wide results and limits: The records held CMV serostatus as the only immune exposure information. 15,000 to 20,000 TCR beta sequences were associated with HLA alleles at 0.05 false discovery rate in a later analysis.

The primer mix had 60 Vbeta and 13 Jbeta primers. Assay used: immunoSEQ multiplex PCR; TCRdb lists only in-frame clones, some missing. Among 120,000 to 150,000 clones, around 86% were seen once, and the ten largest hold 1.2%. Sequenced input: PBMCs. The source is a female donor in good health and CMV-seronegative.

The CDR3 bases are TGTGCCAGCAACCCACAGGGGGAAGGCTACGAGCAGTACTTC. It codes for CASNPQGEGYEQYF. V gene TRBV6-1 combines with J gene TRBJ2-7, with 8 bases identical to TRBD1. Germline values: CDR1 MNHNS, CDR2 SASEGT. The CDR3 has 14 residues. V shed 7 bases and J 3 bases; nucleotides not matched to a gene: 8.